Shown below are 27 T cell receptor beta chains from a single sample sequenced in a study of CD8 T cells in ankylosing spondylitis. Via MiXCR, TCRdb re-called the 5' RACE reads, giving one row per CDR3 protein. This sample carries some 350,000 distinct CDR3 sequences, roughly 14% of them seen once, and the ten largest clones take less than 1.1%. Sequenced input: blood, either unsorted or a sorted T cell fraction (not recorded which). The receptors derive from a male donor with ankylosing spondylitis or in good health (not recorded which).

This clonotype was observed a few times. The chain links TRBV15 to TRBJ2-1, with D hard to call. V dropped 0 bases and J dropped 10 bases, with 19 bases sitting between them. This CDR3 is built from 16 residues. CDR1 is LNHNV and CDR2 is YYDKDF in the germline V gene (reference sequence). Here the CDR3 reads CATSRDLREAHREQFF. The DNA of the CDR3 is TGTGCCACCAGCAGAGATCTTAGGGAAGCCCATCGGGAGCAGTTCTTC.

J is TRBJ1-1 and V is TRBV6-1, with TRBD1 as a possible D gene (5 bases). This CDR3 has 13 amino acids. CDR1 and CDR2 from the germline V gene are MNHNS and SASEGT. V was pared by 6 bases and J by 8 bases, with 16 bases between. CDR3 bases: TGTGCCAGCAGCCCTGGGGCAGGACAAGAAGCTTTCTTT. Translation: CASSPGAGQEAFF.

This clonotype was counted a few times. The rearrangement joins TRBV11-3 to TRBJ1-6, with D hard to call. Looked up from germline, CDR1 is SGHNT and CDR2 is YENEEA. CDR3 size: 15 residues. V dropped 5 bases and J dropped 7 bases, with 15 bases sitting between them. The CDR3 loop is CASSPRGGSNSPLHF. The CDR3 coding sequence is TGTGCCAGCAGCCCCAGAGGAGGGTCAAATTCACCCCTCCACTTT. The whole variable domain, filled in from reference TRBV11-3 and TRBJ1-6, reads EAGVVQSPRYKIIEKKQPVAFWCNPISGHNTLYWYLQNLGQGPELLIRYENEEAVDDSQLPKDRFSAERLKGVDSTLKIQPAELGDSAVYLCASSPRGGSNSPLHFGNGTRLTVT.

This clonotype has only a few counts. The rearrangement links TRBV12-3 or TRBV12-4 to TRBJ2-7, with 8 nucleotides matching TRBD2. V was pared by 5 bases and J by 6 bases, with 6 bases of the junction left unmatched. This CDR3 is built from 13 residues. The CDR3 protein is CASSIPGGSEQYF. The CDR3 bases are TGTGCCAGCAGTATCCCGGGGGGGTCCGAGCAGTACTTC.

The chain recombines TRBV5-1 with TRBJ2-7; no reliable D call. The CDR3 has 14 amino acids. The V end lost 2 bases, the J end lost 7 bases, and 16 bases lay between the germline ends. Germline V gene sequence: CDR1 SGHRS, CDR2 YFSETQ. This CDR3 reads CASSLNLNIGEQYF. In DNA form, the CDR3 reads TGCGCCAGCAGCTTAAACCTAAACATAGGGGAGCAGTACTTC.

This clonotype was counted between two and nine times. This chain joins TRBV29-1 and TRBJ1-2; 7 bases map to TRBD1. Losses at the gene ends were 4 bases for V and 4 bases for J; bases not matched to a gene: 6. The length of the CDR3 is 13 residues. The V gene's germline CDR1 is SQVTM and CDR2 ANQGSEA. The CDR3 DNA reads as TGCAGCGTTGCAGAGAGGGACAGCTATGGCTACACCTTC. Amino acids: CSVAERDSYGYTF. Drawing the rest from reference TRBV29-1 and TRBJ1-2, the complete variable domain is SAVISQKPSRDICQRGTSLTIQCQVDSQVTMMFWYRQQPGQSLTLIATANQGSEATYESGFVIDKFPISRPNLTFSTLTVSNMSPEDSSIYLCSVAERDSYGYTFGSGTRLTVV.

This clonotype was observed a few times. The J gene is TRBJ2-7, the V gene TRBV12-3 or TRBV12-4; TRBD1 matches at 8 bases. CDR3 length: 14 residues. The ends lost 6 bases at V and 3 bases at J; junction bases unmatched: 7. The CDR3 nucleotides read TGTGCCAGCAGCCGCGCAGGGGGCATCTACGAGCAGTACTTC. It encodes CASSRAGGIYEQYF.

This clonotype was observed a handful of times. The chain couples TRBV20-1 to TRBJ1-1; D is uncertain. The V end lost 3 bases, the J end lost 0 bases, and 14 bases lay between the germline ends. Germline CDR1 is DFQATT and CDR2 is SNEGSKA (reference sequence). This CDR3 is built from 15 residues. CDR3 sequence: CSASSSLEMNTEAFF. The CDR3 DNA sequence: TGCAGTGCTAGTTCCAGTCTCGAGATGAACACTGAAGCTTTCTTT.

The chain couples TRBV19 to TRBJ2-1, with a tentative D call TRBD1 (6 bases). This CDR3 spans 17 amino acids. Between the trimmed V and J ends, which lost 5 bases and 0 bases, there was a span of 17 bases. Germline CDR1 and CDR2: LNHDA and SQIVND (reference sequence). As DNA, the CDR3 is TGTGCCAGTAGTCCTAGGGGGATTACAAGCTCCTACAATGAGCAGTTCTTC. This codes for CASSPRGITSSYNEQFF.

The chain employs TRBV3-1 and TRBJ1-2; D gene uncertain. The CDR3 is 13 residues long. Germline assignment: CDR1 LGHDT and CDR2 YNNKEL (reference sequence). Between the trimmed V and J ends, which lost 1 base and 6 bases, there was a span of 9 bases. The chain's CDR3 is CASSQVSTHGYTF. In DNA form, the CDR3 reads TGTGCCAGCAGCCAAGTATCCACTCATGGCTACACCTTC.

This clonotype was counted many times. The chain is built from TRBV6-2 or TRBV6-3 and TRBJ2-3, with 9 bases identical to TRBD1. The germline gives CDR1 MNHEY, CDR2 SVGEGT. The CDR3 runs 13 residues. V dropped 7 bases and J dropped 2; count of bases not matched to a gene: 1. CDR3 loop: CASKQGATDTQYF. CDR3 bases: TGTGCCAGCAAACAGGGGGCCACAGATACGCAGTATTTT.

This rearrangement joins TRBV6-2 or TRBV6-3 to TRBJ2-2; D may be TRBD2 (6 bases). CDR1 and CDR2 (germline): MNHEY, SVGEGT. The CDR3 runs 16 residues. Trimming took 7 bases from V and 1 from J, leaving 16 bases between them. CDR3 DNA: TGTGCCAGCACCCACCCGGGACTCCTGAACACCGGGGAGCTGTTTTTT. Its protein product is CASTHPGLLNTGELFF.

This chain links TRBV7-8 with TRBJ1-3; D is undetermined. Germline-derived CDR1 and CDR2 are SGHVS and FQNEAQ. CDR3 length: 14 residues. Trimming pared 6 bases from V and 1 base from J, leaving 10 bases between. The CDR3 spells CASSVIASGNTIYF. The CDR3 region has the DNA TGTGCCAGCAGTGTCATTGCGTCTGGAAACACCATATATTTT.

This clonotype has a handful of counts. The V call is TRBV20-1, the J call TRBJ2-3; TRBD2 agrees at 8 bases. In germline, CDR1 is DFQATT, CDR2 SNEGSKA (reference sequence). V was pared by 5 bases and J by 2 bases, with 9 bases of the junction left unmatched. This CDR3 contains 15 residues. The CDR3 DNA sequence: TGCAGTGCTCCCAATAGCGGGAAGGTCACAGATACGCAGTATTTT. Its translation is CSAPNSGKVTDTQYF.

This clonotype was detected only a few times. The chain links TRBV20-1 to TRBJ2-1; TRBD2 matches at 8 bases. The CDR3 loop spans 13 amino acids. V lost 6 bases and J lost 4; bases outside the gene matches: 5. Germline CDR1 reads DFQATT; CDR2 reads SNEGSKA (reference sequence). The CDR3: CSALAGTYNEQFF. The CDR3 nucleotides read TGCAGTGCCTTAGCGGGAACTTACAATGAGCAGTTCTTC.

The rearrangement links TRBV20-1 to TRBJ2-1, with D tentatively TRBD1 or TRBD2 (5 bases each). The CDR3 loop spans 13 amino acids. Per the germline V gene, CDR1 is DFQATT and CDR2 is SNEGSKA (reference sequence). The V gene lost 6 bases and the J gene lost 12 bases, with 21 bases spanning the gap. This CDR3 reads CSATGTPEGGQFF. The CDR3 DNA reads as TGCAGTGCGACCGGGACCCCCGAGGGCGGGCAGTTCTTC.

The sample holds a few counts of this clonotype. This chain's CDR3 is CASSSLDEQFF. CDR3 nucleotides: TGTGCCAGCAGCTCCTTGGATGAGCAGTTCTTC. The chain employs TRBV11-1 and TRBJ2-1, with D unclear. V was clipped by 4 bases and J by 8 bases, with 6 bases between them. Germline CDR1 SGHAT, CDR2 FQDESV (reference sequence). The CDR3 consists of 11 residues.

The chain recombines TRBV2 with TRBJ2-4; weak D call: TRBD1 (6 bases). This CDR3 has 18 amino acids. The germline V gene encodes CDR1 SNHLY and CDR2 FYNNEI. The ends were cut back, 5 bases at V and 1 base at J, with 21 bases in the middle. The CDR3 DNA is TGTGCCAGCAGTCCGGCGGTGGCGGCAGGGGCTGCCAAAAACATTCAGTACTTC. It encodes CASSPAVAAGAAKNIQYF.

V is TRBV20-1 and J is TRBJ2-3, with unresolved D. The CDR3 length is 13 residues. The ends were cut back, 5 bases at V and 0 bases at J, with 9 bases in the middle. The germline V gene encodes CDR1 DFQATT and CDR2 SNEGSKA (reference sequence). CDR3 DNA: TGCAGTGCTCGACTCCTTAGCACAGATACGCAGTATTTT. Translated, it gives CSARLLSTDTQYF.

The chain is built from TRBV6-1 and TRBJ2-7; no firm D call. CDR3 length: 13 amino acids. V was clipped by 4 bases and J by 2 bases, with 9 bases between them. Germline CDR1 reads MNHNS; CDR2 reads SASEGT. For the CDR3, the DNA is TGTGCCAGCAGTGTGACAAGTACCTACGAGCAGTACTTC. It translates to CASSVTSTYEQYF.

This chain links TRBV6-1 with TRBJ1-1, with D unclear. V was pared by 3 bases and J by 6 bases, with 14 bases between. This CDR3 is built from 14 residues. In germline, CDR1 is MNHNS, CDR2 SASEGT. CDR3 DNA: TGTGCCAGCAGTGATCGAGGATTTGTCGCTGAAGCTTTCTTT. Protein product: CASSDRGFVAEAFF.

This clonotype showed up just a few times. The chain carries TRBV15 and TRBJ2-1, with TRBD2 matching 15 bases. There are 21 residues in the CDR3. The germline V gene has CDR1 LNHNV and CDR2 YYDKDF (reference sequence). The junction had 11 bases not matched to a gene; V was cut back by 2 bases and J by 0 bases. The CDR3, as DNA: TGTGCCACCAGCAGAAGAAGCGGGACTAGCGGGAGGCTGAGCTCCTACAATGAGCAGTTCTTC. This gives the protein CATSRRSGTSGRLSSYNEQFF.

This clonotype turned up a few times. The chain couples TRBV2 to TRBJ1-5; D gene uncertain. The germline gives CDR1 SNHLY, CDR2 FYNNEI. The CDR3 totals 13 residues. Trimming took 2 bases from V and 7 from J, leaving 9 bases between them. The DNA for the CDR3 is TGTGCCAGCAGTGAATTCGAAAGACAGCCCCAGCATTTT. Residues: CASSEFERQPQHF.

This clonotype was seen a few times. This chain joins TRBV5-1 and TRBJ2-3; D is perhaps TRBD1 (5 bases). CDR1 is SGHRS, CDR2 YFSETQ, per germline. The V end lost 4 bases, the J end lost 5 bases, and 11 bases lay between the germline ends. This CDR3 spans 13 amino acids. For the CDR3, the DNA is TGCGCCAGCAGCATGGACATTAGAGATACGCAGTATTTT. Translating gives CASSMDIRDTQYF.

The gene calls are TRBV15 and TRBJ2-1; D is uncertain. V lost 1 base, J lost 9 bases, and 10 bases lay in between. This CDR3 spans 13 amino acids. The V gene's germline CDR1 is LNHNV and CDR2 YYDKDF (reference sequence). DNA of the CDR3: TGTGCCACCAGCAGAGCCTCAGTGGCTGAGCAGTTCTTC. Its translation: CATSRASVAEQFF.

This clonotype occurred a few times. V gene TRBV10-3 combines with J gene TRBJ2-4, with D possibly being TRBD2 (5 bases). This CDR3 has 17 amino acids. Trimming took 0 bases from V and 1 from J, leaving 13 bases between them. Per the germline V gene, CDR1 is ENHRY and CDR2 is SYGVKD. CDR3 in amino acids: CAISESGGLGAKNIQYF. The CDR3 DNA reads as TGTGCCATCAGTGAGTCGGGCGGGCTGGGGGCCAAAAACATTCAGTACTTC.

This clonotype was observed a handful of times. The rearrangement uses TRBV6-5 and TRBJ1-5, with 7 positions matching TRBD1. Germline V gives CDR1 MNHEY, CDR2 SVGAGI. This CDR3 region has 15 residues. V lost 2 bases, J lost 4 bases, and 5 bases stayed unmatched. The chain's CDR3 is CASSYGTALNQPQHF. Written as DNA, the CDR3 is TGTGCCAGCAGTTACGGGACAGCTCTAAATCAGCCCCAGCATTTT.